These T cell receptor beta chains were read from a single sample in a study of cytomegalovirus exposure and HLA in healthy donors. Sequencing was performed with immunoSEQ multiplex PCR; in TCRdb, only in-frame clones are kept and a portion is missing. The sample comprises 100,000 to 150,000 clones, approximately 65% of which are singletons, and approximately 1.4% rests with the top ten. The source material was PBMCs. These receptors all come from a man aged 18 to 30 in good health and CMV-seronegative. Both conserved end residues are part of each CDR3. D genes are given only for firm matches. Where a row states a size, it is once, few, many or the class of an expanded clone; other rows omit it.

>TRBJ2-2|-|TRBV2|once
TGTGCCAGCAAAAGAGGCAGGGCATCCGGGGAGCTGTTTTTT
CASKRGRASGELFF
>TRBJ1-1|TRBD1|TRBV18|-
TGTGCCAGCTCATCGGGACAGGGGATGAACACTGAAGCTTTCTTT
CASSSGQGMNTEAFF
>TRBJ2-5|-|TRBV5-4|few
TGTGCCAGCAGCCACGTGCGGGGGCGCGTGGAGACCCAGTACTTC
CASSHVRGRVETQYF
>TRBJ2-7|TRBD1|TRBV2|-
TGTGCCAGCATGGACAGGTCCTACGAGCAGTACTTC
CASMDRSYEQYF
>TRBJ2-7|-|TRBV15|-
TGTGCCACCAGCAGGGACCCGGGGGAAGCCTACGAGCAGTACTTC
CATSRDPGEAYEQYF
>TRBJ2-2|-|TRBV9|few
TGTGCCAGCAGCGTAGAAGTGACAGGTAACACCGGGGAGCTGTTTTTT
CASSVEVTGNTGELFF
>TRBJ1-1|-|TRBV29-1|-
TGCAGCGTTGAGGGAGAGTCCACTGAAGCTTTCTTT
CSVEGESTEAFF
>TRBJ1-1|-|TRBV4-3|few
TGCGCCAGCAGCCCCCCGCGGGGCAGGATCACTGAAGCTTTCTTT
CASSPPRGRITEAFF
>TRBJ2-5|-|TRBV7-2|-
TGTGCCAGCACCCCCCGAGAGACCCAGTACTTC
CASTPRETQYF
>TRBJ2-2|TRBD2|TRBV25-1|-
TGTGCCAGCAGTCAAAGATTAGGACTAGCAAGAGGGGAGCTGTTTTTT
CASSQRLGLARGELFF
>TRBJ2-7|TRBD1|TRBV10-3|-
TGTGCCATCAGTTCTCCGGGACAGGGGGCTAGGGAGCAGTACTTC
CAISSPGQGAREQYF
>TRBJ1-3|TRBD1|TRBV19|once
TGTGCCAGTAGTATCCTAGGACAGGGCCCTAAGGGAAACACCATATATTTT
CASSILGQGPKGNTIYF
>TRBJ2-7|-|TRBV27|-
TGTGCCAGCAGTCCAGACAGAGCCTACGAGCAGTACTTC
CASSPDRAYEQYF
>TRBJ2-3|TRBD2|TRBV5-1|few
TGCGCCAGCAGCGAAGGGACTAGGACAGATACGCAGTATTTT
CASSEGTRTDTQYF
>TRBJ1-5|-|TRBV6-6|few
TGTGCCAGCAGTTACGGGTCCGGTGTAGGGGTTCAGCCCCAGCATTTT
CASSYGSGVGVQPQHF
>TRBJ2-7|TRBD2|TRBV9|-
TGTGCCAGCAGCGTAGCGGCAGAGACTAGCGGGAGGCCCCACGAGCAGTACTTC
CASSVAAETSGRPHEQYF
>TRBJ2-7|-|TRBV7-2|few
TGTGCCAGCAGCTTAGGGCTGGCGGGGGAGCAGTACTTC
CASSLGLAGEQYF
>TRBJ2-2|TRBD1|TRBV28|-
TGTGCCAGCAGTTTACCCGGGACAGACTCCGGGGAGCTGTTTTTT
CASSLPGTDSGELFF
>TRBJ2-2|TRBD1|TRBV19|-
TGTGCCAGTAGTAGGGACAGGGTGACCGGGGAGCTGTTTTTT
CASSRDRVTGELFF
>TRBJ1-2|-|TRBV9|few
TGTGCCAGCAGCGTTTCAGGGCGGTATGGCTACACCTTC
CASSVSGRYGYTF
>TRBJ1-4|-|TRBV4-1|-
TGCGCCAGCAGCCAGACAGGAAAACTGTTTTTT
CASSQTGKLFF
>TRBJ1-3|-|TRBV7-2|-
TGTGCCAGCAGCTTAGCAGGGGTCGCCGGAAACACCATATATTTT
CASSLAGVAGNTIYF
>TRBJ1-4|-|TRBV4-1|-
TGCGCCAGCAGCCAAGACAGTGTACAGGGTGGCGAAAAACTGTTTTTT
CASSQDSVQGGEKLFF
>TRBJ1-1|TRBD1|TRBV18|-
TGCGCCAGCTCAAGTCTTGACAGGGGCACTGAAGCTTTCTTT
CASSSLDRGTEAFF